This T cell receptor beta chain was captured by sequencing in a study of CD8+ T cells in alopecia areata. Study-wide points: On tofacitinib, scalp clonality and expanded CD8+ clones among top 100 fell significantly.

On this clone: Its specificity is unknown.

Documented treatment: oral pan-JAK inhibitor, 5-10 mg twice daily. Extracted from the samples, RNA was reverse transcribed into cDNA to serve as the sequencing template. Sequenced by immunoSEQ multiplex PCR; TCRdb stores in-frame clones only, minus some. Of some 120,000 clones in the sample, 61% were seen once. Germline V gene data show CDR1 as MNHEY and CDR2 as SMNVEV (reference sequence). The CDR3 length is 16 residues. The ends were cut back, 5 bases at V and 3 bases at J, with 17 bases in the middle. This clonotype originated in a human donor with alopecia areata. Sequencing was performed on CD4+ T cells sorted from blood, taken at week 4, from a patient treated with tofacitinib. V and J are TRBV27 and TRBJ2-4, with a tentative D call TRBD1 (7 bases). The CDR3 coding sequence is TGTGCCAGCAGTCAGCCGTCCAGGGGGGTCAAAAACATTCAGTACTTC. Residues: CASSQPSRGVKNIQYF.